This TCR beta chain was found in a study of early T cells in non-severe SARS-CoV-2 infection. The overall study: Unsorted whole-blood RNA was sequenced in bulk, leaving chains unpaired. Study-level points and caveats: The study's VDJdb matching favored anti-spike CD8 responses and missed private and CD4 specificities.

The library protocol tagged individual cDNA molecules with unique molecular identifiers. Using its own MiXCR run on the 5' RACE reads, TCRdb lists one record per CDR3 protein. The sample includes 40,000 to 50,000 distinct CDR3 sequences, more than 9% of them seen just once. The CDR3 is 13 residues long. The germline CDR1 and CDR2 sequences are SSHAT and FNYEAQ (reference sequence). This clonotype has a count of ten or more. Antigen specificity is unknown. A read error may account for a junction end that differs from germline. The TCR comes from an adult who was a healthcare worker with PCR-confirmed SARS-CoV-2 infection or an uninfected control (not recorded which). Sequencing was performed on whole blood. The V and J genes are TRBV7-7 and TRBJ2-3; D unclear. For the CDR3, the DNA is TGTGCTAGCAGCTTAGGCAGGAGAGATACGCAGTATTTT. It is translated as CASSLGRRDTQYF.